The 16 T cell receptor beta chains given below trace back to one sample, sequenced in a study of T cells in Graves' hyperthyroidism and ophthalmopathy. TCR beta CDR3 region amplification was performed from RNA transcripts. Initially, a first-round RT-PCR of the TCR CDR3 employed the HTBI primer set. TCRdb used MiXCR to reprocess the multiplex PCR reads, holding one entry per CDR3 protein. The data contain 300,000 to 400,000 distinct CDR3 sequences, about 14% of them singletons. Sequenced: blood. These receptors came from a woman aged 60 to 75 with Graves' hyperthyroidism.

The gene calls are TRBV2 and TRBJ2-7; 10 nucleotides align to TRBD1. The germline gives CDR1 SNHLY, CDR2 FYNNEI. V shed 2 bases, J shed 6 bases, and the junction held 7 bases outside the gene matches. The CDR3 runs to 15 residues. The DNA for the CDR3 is TGTGCCAGCAGTGAACAAAACGGACAGGGGGGCGAGCAGTACTTC. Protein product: CASSEQNGQGGEQYF. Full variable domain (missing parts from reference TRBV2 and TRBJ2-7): EPEVTQTPSHQVTQMGQEVILRCVPISNHLYFYWYRQILGQKVEFLVSFYNNEISEKSEIFDDQFSVERPDGSNFTLKIRSTKLEDSAMYFCASSEQNGQGGEQYFGPGTRLTVT.

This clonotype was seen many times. The CDR3 DNA follows: TGTGCCTGGACCCGGGACAAATCTAACTATGGCTACACCTTC. As protein: CAWTRDKSNYGYTF. The chain employs TRBV30 and TRBJ1-2; a possible D gene is TRBD1 (6 bases). This CDR3 is built from 14 residues. Trimming cost V 4 bases and J 0 bases, with 12 bases left between them. Germline V gene data show CDR1 as GTSNPN and CDR2 as SVGIG (reference sequence).

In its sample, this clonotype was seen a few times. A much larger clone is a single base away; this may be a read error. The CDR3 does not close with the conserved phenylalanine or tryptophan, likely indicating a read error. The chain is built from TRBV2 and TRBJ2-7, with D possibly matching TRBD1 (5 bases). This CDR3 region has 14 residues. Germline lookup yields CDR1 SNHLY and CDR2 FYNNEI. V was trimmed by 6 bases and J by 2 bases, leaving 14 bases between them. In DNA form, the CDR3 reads TGTGCCAGCAGGGCTGACAGCGTAACCTACGAGCAGTACCTC. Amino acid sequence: CASRADSVTYEQYL.

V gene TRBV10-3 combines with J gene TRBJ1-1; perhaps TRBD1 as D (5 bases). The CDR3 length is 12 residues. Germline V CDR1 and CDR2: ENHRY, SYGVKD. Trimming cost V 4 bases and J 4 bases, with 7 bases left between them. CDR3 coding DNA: TGTGCCATCAGTGGACAGACCACTGAAGCTTTCTTT. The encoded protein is CAISGQTTEAFF.

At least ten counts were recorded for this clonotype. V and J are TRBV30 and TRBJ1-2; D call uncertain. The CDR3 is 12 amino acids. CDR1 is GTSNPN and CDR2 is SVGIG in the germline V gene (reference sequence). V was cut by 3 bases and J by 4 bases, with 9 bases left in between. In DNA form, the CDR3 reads TGTGCCTGGAGCGGGGTCGTCTATGGCTACACCTTC. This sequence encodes CAWSGVVYGYTF.

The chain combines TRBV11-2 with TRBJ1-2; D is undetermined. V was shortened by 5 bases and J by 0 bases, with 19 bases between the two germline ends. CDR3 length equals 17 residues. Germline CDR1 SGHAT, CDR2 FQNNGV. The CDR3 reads CASSQPFIGRANYGYTF. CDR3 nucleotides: TGTGCCAGCAGCCAACCCTTTATTGGTAGAGCTAACTATGGCTACACCTTC.

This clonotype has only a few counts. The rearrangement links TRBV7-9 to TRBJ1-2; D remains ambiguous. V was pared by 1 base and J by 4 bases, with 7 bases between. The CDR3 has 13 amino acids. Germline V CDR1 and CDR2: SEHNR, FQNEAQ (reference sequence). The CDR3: CASSLDGIYGYTF. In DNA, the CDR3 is TGTGCCAGCAGCTTAGACGGTATCTATGGCTACACCTTC.

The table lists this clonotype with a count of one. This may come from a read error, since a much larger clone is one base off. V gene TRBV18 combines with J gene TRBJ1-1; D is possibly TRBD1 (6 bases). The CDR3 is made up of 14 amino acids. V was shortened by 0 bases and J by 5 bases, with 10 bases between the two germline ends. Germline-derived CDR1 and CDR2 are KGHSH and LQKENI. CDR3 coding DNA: TGTGCCAGCTCACCACCGGGACATCGGACTGAAGCTTTCTTT. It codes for CASSPPGHRTEAFF.

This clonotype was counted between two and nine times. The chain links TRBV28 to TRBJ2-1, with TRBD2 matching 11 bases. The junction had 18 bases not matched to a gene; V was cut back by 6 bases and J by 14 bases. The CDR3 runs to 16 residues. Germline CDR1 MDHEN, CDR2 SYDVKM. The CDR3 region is CASSGGSGLAGGEKFF. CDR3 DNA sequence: TGTGCCAGCAGCGGAGGCTCTGGGCTAGCGGGAGGAGAGAAGTTCTTC.

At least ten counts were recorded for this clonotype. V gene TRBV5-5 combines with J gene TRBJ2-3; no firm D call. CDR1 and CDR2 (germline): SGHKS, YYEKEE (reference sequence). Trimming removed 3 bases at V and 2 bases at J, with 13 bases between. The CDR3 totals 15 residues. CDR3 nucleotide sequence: TGTGCCAGCAGCTACCCCGCAAGTTCCACAGATACGCAGTATTTT. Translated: CASSYPASSTDTQYF.

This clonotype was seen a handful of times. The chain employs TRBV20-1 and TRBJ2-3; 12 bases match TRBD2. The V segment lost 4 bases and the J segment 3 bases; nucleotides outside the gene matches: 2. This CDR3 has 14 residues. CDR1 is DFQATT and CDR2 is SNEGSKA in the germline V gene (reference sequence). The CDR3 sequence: CSATSGRVTDTQYF. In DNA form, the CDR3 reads TGCAGTGCTACTAGCGGGAGGGTTACAGATACGCAGTATTTT.

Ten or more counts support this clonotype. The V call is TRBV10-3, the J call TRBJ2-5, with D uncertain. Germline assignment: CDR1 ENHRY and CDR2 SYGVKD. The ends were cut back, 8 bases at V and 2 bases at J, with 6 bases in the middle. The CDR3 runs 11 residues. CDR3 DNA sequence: TGTGCCATCGGCAGGCAAGAGACCCAGTACTTC. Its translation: CAIGRQETQYF.

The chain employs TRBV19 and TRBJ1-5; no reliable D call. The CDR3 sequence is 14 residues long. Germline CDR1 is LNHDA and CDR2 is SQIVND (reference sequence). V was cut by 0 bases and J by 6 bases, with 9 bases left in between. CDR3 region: CASSIDHRVQPQHF. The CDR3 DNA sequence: TGTGCCAGTAGTATAGATCACCGGGTTCAGCCCCAGCATTTT.

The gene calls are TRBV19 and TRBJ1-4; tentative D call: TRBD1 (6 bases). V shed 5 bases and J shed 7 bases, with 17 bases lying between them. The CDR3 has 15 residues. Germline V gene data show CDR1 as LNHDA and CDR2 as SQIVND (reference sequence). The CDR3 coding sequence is TGTGCCAGTAGTCAACAGGGAGTGCTCGGTGAAAAACTGTTTTTT. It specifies CASSQQGVLGEKLFF.

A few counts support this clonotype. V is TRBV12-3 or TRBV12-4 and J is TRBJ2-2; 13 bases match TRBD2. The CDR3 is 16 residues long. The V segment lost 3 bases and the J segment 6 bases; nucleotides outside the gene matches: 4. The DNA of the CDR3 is TGTGCCAGCAGTTTCTCGGGACTAGCGGGACCCGGGGAGCTGTTTTTT. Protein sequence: CASSFSGLAGPGELFF.

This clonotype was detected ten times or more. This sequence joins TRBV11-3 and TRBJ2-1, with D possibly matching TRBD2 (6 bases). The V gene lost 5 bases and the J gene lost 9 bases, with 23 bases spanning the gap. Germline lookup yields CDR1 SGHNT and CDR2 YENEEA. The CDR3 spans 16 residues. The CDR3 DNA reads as TGTGCCAGCAGCCCCCGAGTTCGGCGGGATCAAGCTGAGCAGTTCTTC. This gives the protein CASSPRVRRDQAEQFF. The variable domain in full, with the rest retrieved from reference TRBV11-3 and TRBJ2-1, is EAGVVQSPRYKIIEKKQPVAFWCNPISGHNTLYWYLQNLGQGPELLIRYENEEAVDDSQLPKDRFSAERLKGVDSTLKIQPAELGDSAVYLCASSPRVRRDQAEQFFGPGTRLTVL.